This TCR beta chain was sequenced for a study of shared clonotypes between healthy human individuals. Data came from immunoSEQ multiplex PCR; TCRdb stores just in-frame clones and leaves some out. Counted here are about 1 million clones, about 75% occurring once; the ten biggest clones make up roughly 1.4%. This clone was counted a few times. What it binds is not known. Study observations and caveats: Donor scarcity curtailed the genetic and exposure-history diversity represented herein.

Germline V gene sequence: CDR1 KGHSH, CDR2 LQKENI. V lost 5 bases and J lost 8, with 7 bases in between. CDR3 length equals 12 residues. The TCR was taken from a man between 18 and 35 years old in good health. The chain joins TRBV18 to TRBJ1-6; D gene unclear. Sequenced: memory CD4+ T cells sorted from blood. Stated subset: CD45RA-negative fraction. The CDR3 DNA is TGTGCCAGCTCATTGGGGTATTCACCCCTCCACTTT. Its protein is CASSLGYSPLHF. Looking up the rest from reference TRBV18 and TRBJ1-6 gives the full variable domain: NAGVMQNPRHLVRRRGQEARLRCSPMKGHSHVYWYRQLPEEGLKFMVYLQKENIIDESGMPKERFSAEFPKEGPSILRIQQVVRGDSAAYFCASSLGYSPLHFGNGTRLTVT.